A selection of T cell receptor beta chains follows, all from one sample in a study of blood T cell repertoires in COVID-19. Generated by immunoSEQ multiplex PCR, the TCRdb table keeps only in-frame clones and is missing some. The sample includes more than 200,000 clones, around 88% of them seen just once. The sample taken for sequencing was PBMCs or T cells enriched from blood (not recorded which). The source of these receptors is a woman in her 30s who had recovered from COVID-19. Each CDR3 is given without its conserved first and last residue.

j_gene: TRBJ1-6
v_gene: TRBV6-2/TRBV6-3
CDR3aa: ASSLGSGTGVSPLH

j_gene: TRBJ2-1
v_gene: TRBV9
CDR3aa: ASSVDAVILAGGEQF

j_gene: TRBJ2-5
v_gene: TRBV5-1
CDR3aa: ASSLRQGPGETQY

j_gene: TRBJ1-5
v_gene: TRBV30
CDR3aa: AWTRGNQPQH

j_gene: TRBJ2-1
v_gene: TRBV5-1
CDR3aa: ASTTQGVEQF

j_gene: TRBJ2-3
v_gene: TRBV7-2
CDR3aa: ASSLGLAGMADTQY

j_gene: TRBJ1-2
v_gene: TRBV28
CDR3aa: ASRQTPGGYT

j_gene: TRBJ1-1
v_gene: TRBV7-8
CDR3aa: ASSRDRAEAF

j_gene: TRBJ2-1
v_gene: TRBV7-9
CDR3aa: ATRDREYNEQF

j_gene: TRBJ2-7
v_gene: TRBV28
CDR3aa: ASNRGEAYEQY

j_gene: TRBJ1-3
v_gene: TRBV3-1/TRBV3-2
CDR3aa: ASSRTGNTIY

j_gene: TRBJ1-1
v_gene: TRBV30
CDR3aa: AWSLTGTDTEAF

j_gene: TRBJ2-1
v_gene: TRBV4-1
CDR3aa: ASSQDTSGRAFHRNEQF

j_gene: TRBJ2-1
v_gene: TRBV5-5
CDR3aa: ASSPLLAGAGGEQF

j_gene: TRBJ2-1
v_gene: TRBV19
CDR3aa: ATNRGGSYNEQF

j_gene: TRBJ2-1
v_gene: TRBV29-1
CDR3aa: SAANRGDNEQF

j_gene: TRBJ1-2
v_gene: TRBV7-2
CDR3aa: ASSLVRGGQGSLGYT

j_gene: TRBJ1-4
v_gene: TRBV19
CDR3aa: ASSMYRTNEKLF

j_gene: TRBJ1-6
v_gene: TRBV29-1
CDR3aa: SVRDSPYNSPLH

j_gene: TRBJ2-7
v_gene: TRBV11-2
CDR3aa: ASRGLAGGAGEQY

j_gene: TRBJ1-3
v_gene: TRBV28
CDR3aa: ASSSWASNSGNTIY

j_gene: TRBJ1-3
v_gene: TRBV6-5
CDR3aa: ASSYDSRKTGNTIY

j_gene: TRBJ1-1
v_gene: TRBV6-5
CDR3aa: ASSYSADTEAF

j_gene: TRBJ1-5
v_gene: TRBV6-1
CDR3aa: ASSEATGLTNQPQH

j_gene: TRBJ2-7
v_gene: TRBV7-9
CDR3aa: ASVASYEQY

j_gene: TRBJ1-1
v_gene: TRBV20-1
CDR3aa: SASWTGRTILQEAF

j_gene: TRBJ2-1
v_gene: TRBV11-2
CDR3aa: ASSPIRRRVNEQF

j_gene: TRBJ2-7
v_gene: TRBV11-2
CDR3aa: ASSLVAGEAYEQY

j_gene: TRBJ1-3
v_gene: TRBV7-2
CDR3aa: ASSLGGGSGNTIY

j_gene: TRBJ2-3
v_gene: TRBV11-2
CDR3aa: ASSLGQGAGDTQY

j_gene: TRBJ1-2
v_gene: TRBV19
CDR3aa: ASSISQGGNYGYT

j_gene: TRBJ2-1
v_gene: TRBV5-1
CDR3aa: ASSSGTSGLYNEQF

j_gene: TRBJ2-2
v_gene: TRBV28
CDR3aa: ASSRGVAGANTGELF

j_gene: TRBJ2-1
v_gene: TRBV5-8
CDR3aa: ASSSGLAEDNEQF

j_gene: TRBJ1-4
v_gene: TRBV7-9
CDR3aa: ASSLRRAVVATNEKLF

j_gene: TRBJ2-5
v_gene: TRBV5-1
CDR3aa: ASSSGQGARETQY

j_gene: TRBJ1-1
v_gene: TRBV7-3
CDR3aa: ASSPGQGWTEAF